Given below is one T cell receptor (beta chain) in context. Its cognate antigen is unknown. The data were taken from a study of T cell responses to AZD1222 COVID-19 vaccine. Study-wide results and limits: None of the repertoires were sampled until the peak T cell response had passed. The span of vaccine-associated CD4 TCRs extended across spike, with dominance at 160-218 and 743-854.

The CDR3 is made up of 13 amino acids. V lost 1 base and J 4 bases, leaving 8 bases between the germline ends. CDR1 and CDR2 (germline): SGHRS, YFSETQ. Profiling relied on immunoSEQ multiplex PCR, and the TCRdb table lists in-frame clones only, not all of them. Here the sample spans some 100,000 clones, approximately 87% being singletons. Source: peripheral blood, taken on day 0 of AZD1222 vaccination. This sequence joins TRBV5-1 and TRBJ1-2, with D perhaps matching TRBD1 (6 bases). The sequence was collected from an adult in good health. DNA for the CDR3: TGCGCCAGCAGCTTGACAGGGACCTATGGCTACACCTTC. It translates to CASSLTGTYGYTF.